Each of the 5 T cell receptor beta chains below was sequenced from the same sample in a study of CD8 T cells in ankylosing spondylitis. TCRdb fed the 5' RACE reads into MiXCR, producing one record per CDR3 protein. The table shows fewer than 550,000 distinct CDR3 sequences, with approximately 5.3% occurring only once. Findings and limits, study-wide: Blood from ankylosing spondylitis patients appeared to carry a characteristic roughly eight-variant TCR beta motif.

These receptors' targets are unknown. The material sequenced was blood, either unsorted or a sorted T cell fraction (not recorded which). All receptors derive from a male donor with ankylosing spondylitis.

Note on this clonotype: This may arise from a read error, as a much more abundant clone is one base away. V gene TRBV4-2 combines with J gene TRBJ2-5; possibly TRBD2 for D (5 bases). CDR3 length equals 14 residues. Germline-derived CDR1 and CDR2 are LGHNA and YNFKEQ. The V and J ends lost 0 bases and 8 bases respectively, with 13 bases between them. CDR3 sequence: CASSQDEGSLTQYF. The CDR3 DNA is TGTGCCAGCAGCCAAGATGAGGGCAGCCTAACCCAGTACTTC.

This clonotype has ten or more counts. This chain uses TRBV20-1 with TRBJ1-1; 8 bases map to TRBD1. Germline V gene lookup returns CDR1 DFQATT and CDR2 SNEGSKA (reference sequence). J gave up 6 bases and V 6 bases, and 12 bases lay outside the gene matches. This CDR3 has 14 residues. Here the CDR3 reads CSASPRTGNAEAFF. The CDR3 coding sequence is TGCAGTGCCTCTCCCCGGACAGGGAATGCTGAAGCTTTCTTT.

This clonotype was recorded at least ten times. J is TRBJ2-1 and V is TRBV5-1; 9 positions agree with TRBD2. Germline assignment: CDR1 SGHRS and CDR2 YFSETQ. The length of the CDR3 is 15 residues. The trim removed 4 bases at V and 5 bases at J, leaving 7 bases unmatched. CDR3 loop: CASSLLAGNDNEQFF. The CDR3 bases are TGCGCCAGCAGCCTTCTAGCGGGAAATGACAATGAGCAGTTCTTC.

The chain carries TRBV2 and TRBJ2-3; 7 bases line up with TRBD1. This CDR3 has 15 residues. The ends lost 6 bases at V and 11 bases at J; junction bases unmatched: 17. Germline V gene sequence: CDR1 SNHLY, CDR2 FYNNEI. The CDR3 sequence is CASSEWDSYNGVQYF. CDR3 nucleotide sequence: TGTGCCAGCAGCGAGTGGGACAGCTATAACGGGGTGCAGTATTTT.

This clonotype has at least ten counts. J is TRBJ1-1 and V is TRBV4-3, with D unresolved. Germline CDR1 and CDR2: LGHNA and YSLEER. This CDR3 spans 15 amino acids. Trimming shortened V by 0 bases and J by 2 bases, and 10 bases separated the two germline ends. CDR3 nucleotides: TGCGCCAGCAGCCAAGACACGGGTTACAACACTGAAGCTTTCTTT. Its translation: CASSQDTGYNTEAFF.